This T cell receptor beta chain was documented in a study of blood T cell repertoires in COVID-19. In the original processing: Cell counts per sample came from amplifying reference gene primers. Method: immunoSEQ multiplex PCR; TCRdb's copy keeps in-frame clones and lacks some. V, J and clone size are taken as reported in that table, and D and trimming were inferred from the DNA itself. This sample has about 250,000 clones, with around 90% found just once. The sample taken for sequencing was PBMCs or T cells enriched from blood (not recorded which). This sequence originates from a woman aged 18 to 35 who had recovered from COVID-19.

CDR3 region: CATIAGGPGNGELFF. The CDR3 DNA follows: TGTGCCACTATAGCGGGAGGGCCAGGTAACGGGGAGCTGTTTTTT. V usage is TRBV19 and J usage is TRBJ2-2, with 11 bases matching TRBD2. CDR1 and CDR2 (germline): LNHDA, SQIVND (reference sequence). V gave up 10 bases and J gave up 7 bases; unmatched junction bases: 11. The CDR3 covers 15 residues. The whole variable domain, filled in from reference TRBV19 and TRBJ2-2, reads DGGITQSPKYLFRKEGQNVTLSCEQNLNHDAMYWYRQDPGQGLRLIYYSQIVNDFQKGDIAEGYSVSREKKESFPLTVTSAQKNPTAFYLCATIAGGPGNGELFFGEGSRLTVL.